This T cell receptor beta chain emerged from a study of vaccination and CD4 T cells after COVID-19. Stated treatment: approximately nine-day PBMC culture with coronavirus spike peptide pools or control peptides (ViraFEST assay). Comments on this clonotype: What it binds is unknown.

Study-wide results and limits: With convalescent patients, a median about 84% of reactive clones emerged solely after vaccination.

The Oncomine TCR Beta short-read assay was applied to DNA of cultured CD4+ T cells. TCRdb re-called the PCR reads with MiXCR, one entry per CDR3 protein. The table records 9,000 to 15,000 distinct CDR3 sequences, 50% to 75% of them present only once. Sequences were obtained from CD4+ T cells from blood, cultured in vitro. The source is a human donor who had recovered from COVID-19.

The CDR3 DNA is TGTGCCAGCAGTTGGCGGGTTCGGCTCCCCGAGCACGAGCAGTACTTC. Protein product: CASSWRVRLPEHEQYF. This chain joins TRBV6-5 and TRBJ2-7, with D maybe TRBD2 (5 bases). Germline V gives CDR1 MNHEY, CDR2 SVGAGI. CDR3 length equals 16 residues. V was shortened by 4 bases and J by 5 bases, with 21 bases between the two germline ends.